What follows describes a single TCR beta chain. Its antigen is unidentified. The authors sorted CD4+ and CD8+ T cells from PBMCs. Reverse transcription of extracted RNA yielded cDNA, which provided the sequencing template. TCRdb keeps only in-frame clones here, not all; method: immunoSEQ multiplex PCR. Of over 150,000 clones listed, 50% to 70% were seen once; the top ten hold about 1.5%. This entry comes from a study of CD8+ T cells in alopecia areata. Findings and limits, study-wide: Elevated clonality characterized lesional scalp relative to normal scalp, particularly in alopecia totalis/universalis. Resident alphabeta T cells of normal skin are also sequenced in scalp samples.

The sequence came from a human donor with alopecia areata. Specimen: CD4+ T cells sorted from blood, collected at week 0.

CDR3 in amino acids: CASGLRDTGNSPLHF. The CDR3 bases are TGTGCTAGTGGTCTCCGGGACACCGGTAATTCACCCCTCCACTTT. V is TRBV12-5 and J is TRBJ1-6; weak D call: TRBD1 (6 bases). The CDR3 sequence is 15 residues long. Trimming pared 5 bases from V and 6 bases from J, leaving 14 bases between. The germline CDR1 and CDR2 sequences are LGHNT and FRNRAP. Using reference TRBV12-5 and TRBJ1-6 for the parts outside the CDR3, the full variable domain is DARVTQTPRHKVTEMGQEVTMRCQPILGHNTVFWYRQTMMQGLELLAYFRNRAPLDDSGMPKDRFSAEMPDATLATLKIQPSEPRDSAVYFCASGLRDTGNSPLHFGNGTRLTVT.